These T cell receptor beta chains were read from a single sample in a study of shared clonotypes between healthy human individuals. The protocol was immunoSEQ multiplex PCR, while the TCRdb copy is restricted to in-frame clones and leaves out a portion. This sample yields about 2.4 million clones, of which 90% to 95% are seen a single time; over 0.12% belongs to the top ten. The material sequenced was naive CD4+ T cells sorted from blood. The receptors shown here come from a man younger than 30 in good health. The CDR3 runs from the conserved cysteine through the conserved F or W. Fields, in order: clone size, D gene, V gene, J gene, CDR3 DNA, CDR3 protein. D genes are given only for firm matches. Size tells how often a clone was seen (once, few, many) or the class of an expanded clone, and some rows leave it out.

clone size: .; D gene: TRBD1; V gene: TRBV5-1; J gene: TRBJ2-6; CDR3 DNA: TGCGCCAGCAGCCCCACAGGGGCTGGGGCCAACGTCCTGACTTTC; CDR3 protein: CASSPTGAGANVLTF
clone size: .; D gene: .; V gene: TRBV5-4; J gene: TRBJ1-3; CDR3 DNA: TGTGCCAGCAGCTTGGCGGGGGGCTCTGGAAACACCATATATTTT; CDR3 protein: CASSLAGGSGNTIYF
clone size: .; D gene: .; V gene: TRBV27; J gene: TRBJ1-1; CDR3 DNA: TGTGCCAGCAGTTTAAGTACAGGGAGGTCTCTGAACACTGAAGCTTTCTTT; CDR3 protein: CASSLSTGRSLNTEAFF
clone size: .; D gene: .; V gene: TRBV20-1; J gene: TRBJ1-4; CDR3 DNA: TGCAGTGCTAGTAACGTGGAAAAACTGTTTTTT; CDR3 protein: CSASNVEKLFF
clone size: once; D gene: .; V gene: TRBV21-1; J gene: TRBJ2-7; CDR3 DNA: TGTGCCAGCAGCAACGCGGAGCAGTACTTC; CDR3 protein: CASSNAEQYF
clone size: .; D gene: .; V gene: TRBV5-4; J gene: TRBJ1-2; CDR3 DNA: TGTGCCAGCAGCTATGACTCTAACTATGGCTACACCTTC; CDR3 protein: CASSYDSNYGYTF
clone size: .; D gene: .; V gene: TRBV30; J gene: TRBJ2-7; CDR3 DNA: TGTGCCTGGAGCCCCGGGACGAGGCCAACCTACGAGCAGTACTTC; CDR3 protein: CAWSPGTRPTYEQYF
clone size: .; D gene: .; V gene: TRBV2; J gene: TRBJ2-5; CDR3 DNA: TGTGCCAGCAGTGACTCCACAGGGCTGATGGTGGAGACCCAGTACTTC; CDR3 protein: CASSDSTGLMVETQYF
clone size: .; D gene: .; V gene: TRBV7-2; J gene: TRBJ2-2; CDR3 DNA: TGTGCCAGCAGCCCCGGGACGGCGACCGGGGAGCTGTTTTTT; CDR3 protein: CASSPGTATGELFF
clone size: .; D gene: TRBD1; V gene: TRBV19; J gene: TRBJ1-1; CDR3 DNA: TGTGCCAGTAGTATAGGGAGGGACAGGGTAAGCACTGAAGCTTTCTTT; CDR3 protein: CASSIGRDRVSTEAFF
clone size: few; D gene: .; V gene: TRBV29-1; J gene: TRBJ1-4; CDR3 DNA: TGCAGCGTCTTAGACGTGTCTAATGAAAAACTGTTTTTT; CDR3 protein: CSVLDVSNEKLFF
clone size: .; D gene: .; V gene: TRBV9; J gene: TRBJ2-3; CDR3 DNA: TGTGCCAGCAGCGTAGAAGGGGCCAGGATGGATACGCAGTATTTT; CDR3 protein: CASSVEGARMDTQYF
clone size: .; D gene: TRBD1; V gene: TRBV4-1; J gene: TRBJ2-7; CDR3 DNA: TGCGCCAGCAGCCAGGATCGGGACAGTACACGGCAGTACTTC; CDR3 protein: CASSQDRDSTRQYF
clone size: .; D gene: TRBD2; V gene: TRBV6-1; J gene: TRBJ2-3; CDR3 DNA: TGTGCCAGCAGTGAGGCGTTAGCGGGGGGCACAGATACGCAGTATTTT; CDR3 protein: CASSEALAGGTDTQYF
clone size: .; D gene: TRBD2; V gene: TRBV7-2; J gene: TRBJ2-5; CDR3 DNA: TGTGCCAGCAGCTTATCTCCGACTAGCCCGTATAATCAAGAGACCCAGTACTTC; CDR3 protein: CASSLSPTSPYNQETQYF
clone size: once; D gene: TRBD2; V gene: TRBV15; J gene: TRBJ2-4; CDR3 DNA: TGTGCCACCAGCAGAGACTCCGGACTAGCGAGAAACATTCAGTACTTC; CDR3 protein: CATSRDSGLARNIQYF
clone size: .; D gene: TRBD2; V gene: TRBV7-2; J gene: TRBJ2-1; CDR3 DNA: TGTGCCAGCAACTACCTGCGGGGGGGCTACAATGAGCAGTTCTTC; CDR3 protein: CASNYLRGGYNEQFF
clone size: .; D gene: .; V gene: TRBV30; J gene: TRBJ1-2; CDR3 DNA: TGTGCCTGGAGGACGGTCAACTATGGCTACACCTTC; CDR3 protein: CAWRTVNYGYTF
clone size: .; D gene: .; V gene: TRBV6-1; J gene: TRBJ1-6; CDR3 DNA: TGTGCCAGCAGTGGGGGGGGCTCCTATAATTCACCCCTCCACTTT; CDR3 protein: CASSGGGSYNSPLHF
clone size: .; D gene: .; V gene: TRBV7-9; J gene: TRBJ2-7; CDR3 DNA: TGTGCCAGCAGCCCGAAGGAGAAGGTGTACGAGCAGTACTTC; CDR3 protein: CASSPKEKVYEQYF
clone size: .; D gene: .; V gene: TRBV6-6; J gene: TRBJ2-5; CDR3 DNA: TGTGCCAGCAGCCCGGGACAAGAGACCCAGTACTTC; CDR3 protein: CASSPGQETQYF
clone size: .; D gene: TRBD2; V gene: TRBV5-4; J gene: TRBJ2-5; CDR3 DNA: TGTGCCAGCACCCTGGGACTAGCGGGGGGCCAAGAGACCCAGTACTTC; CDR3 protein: CASTLGLAGGQETQYF
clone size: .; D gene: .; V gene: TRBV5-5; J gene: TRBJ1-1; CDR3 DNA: TGTGCCAGCAGCTTGGTAGTTGGAACAGGGCCGGACACTGAAGCTTTCTTT; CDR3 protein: CASSLVVGTGPDTEAFF
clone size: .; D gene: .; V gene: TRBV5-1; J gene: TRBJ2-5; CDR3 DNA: TGCGCCAGCAGCTCACCGGGAAAAAGAGGAGAGACCCAGTACTTC; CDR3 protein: CASSSPGKRGETQYF
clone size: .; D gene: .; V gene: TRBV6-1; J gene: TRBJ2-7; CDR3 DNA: TGTGCCAGCAGGAGATCGGTAGCTGGCGGCTACGAGCAGTACTTC; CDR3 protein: CASRRSVAGGYEQYF
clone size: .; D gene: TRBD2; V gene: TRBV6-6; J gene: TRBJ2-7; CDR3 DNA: TGTGCCAGCAGTTATTGGACTAGCGGAAGTGAGCAGTACTTC; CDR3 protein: CASSYWTSGSEQYF
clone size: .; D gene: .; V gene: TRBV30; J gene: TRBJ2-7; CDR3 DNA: TGTGCCTGGAGTTTGGGGTATACCTACGAGCAGTACTTC; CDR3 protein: CAWSLGYTYEQYF
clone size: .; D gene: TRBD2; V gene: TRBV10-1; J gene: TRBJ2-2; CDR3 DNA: TGCGCCAGCAGAGGACTAGAGCAGGCCGGGGAGCTGTTTTTT; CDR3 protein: CASRGLEQAGELFF
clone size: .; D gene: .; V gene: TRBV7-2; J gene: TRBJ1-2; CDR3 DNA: TGTGCCAGCAGCCAGAGGGGGAGGGGCAGCGGCTACACCTTC; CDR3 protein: CASSQRGRGSGYTF
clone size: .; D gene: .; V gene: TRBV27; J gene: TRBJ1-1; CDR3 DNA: TGTGCCAGCAGTTTTGGCCTACAAGCTTTCTTT; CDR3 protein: CASSFGLQAFF
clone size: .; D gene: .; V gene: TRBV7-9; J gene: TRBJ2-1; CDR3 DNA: TGTGCCAGCAGCCTAACCGCCTACAATGAGCAGTTCTTC; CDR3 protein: CASSLTAYNEQFF
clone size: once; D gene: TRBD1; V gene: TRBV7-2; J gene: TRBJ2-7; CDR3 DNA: TGTGCCAGCAGCCAAGGACAGGGTAAATACGAGCAGTACTTC; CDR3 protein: CASSQGQGKYEQYF
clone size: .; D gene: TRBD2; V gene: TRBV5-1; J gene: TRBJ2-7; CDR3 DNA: TGCGCCAGCAGCCTGACTAGCGGGAGCTCCTACGAGCAGTACTTC; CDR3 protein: CASSLTSGSSYEQYF
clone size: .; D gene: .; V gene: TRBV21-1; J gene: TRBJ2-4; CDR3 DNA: TGTGCCAGCCCTCTAGCCAAAAACATTCAGTACTTC; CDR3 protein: CASPLAKNIQYF
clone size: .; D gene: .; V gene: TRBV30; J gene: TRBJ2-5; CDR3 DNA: TGTGCCTGGAGTGCCCAGGGAGTTTTGCGGGAGACCCAGTACTTC; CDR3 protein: CAWSAQGVLRETQYF
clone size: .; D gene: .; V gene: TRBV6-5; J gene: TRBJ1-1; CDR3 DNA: TGTGCCAGCACTAGGGGTAGATACACTGAAGCTTTCTTT; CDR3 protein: CASTRGRYTEAFF
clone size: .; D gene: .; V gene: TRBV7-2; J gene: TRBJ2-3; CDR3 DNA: TGTGCCAGCACCTCCACAGATACGCAGTATTTT; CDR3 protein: CASTSTDTQYF
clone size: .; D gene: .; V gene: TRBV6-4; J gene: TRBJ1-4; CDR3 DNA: TGTGCCAGCAGTGACTCTCTCGACAGCCTCTTCCGAGCAACTAATGAAAAACTGTTTTTT; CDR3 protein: CASSDSLDSLFRATNEKLFF
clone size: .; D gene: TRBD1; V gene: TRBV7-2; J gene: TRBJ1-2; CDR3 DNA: TGTGCCAGCAGCATTGGGACAGGGGGGTTCTATGGCTACACCTTC; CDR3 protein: CASSIGTGGFYGYTF